A single sample gave rise to the 26 T cell receptor beta chains below, sequenced in a study of T cells in Graves' hyperthyroidism and ophthalmopathy. RNA transcripts served as the template for amplifying TCR beta CDR3 regions. The study used the HTBI primer set for a first-round RT-PCR of the TCR CDR3. MiXCR was run by TCRdb on the multiplex PCR reads, yielding one entry per CDR3 protein. The data contain 600,000 to 650,000 distinct CDR3 sequences, more than 20% of them singletons. The sample was blood. These receptors originate from a man aged 25-45 years with Graves' ophthalmopathy.

This clonotype was seen ten or more times. The V call is TRBV28, the J call TRBJ2-7; possible D gene TRBD2, 6 bases. V gave up 6 bases and J gave up 0 bases, with 15 bases separating them. From germline, CDR1 is MDHEN and CDR2 SYDVKM. This CDR3 has 15 amino acids. The CDR3 nucleotides read TGTGCCAGCAGCCTCGTAGCGGAAAGCTCCTACGAGCAGTACTTC. Its protein is CASSLVAESSYEQYF. Drawing the rest from reference TRBV28 and TRBJ2-7, the complete variable domain is DVKVTQSSRYLVKRTGEKVFLECVQDMDHENMFWYRQDPGLGLRLIYFSYDVKMKEKGDIPEGYSVSREKKERFSLILESASTNQTSMYLCASSLVAESSYEQYFGPGTRLTVT.

This clonotype occurred a few times. The J gene is TRBJ2-3, the V gene TRBV10-3, with 12 positions matching TRBD2. V gave up 8 bases and J gave up 4 bases; unmatched junction bases: 7. Germline CDR1 is ENHRY and CDR2 is SYGVKD. There are 15 residues in the CDR3. The chain's CDR3 is CAIRATSGSADTQYF. The DNA of the CDR3 is TGTGCCATCCGGGCGACTAGCGGGAGCGCAGATACGCAGTATTTT.

V gene TRBV20-1 combines with J gene TRBJ2-5, with 7 bases aligning to TRBD1. Germline V CDR1 and CDR2: DFQATT, SNEGSKA (reference sequence). This CDR3 has 15 amino acids. Unmatched junction bases numbered 8, after V lost 4 bases and J lost 0 bases. The CDR3 reads CSATSGGGNQETQYF. The CDR3 coding sequence is TGCAGTGCTACCTCAGGGGGTGGTAACCAAGAGACCCAGTACTTC.

This chain connects TRBV11-2 to TRBJ2-1; TRBD2 agrees at 12 bases. With the DNA end fitting TRBJ2-7 better, the J assignment may be wrong. Germline loops: CDR1 SGHAT, CDR2 FQNNGV. The CDR3 has 14 amino acids. This chain's CDR3 is CASSPSGRDNEQYF. CDR3 DNA: TGTGCCAGCAGCCCTAGCGGGAGGGACAATGAGCAGTACTTC.

The rearrangement joins TRBV7-3 to TRBJ2-1, with TRBD2 matching over 9 bases. Germline V gives CDR1 SGHTA, CDR2 FQGTGA. Trimming at V came to 6 bases and at J to 0 bases, leaving 15 bases not matched to a gene. This CDR3 spans 19 amino acids. CDR3 region: CASSGETIQAGGSYNEQFF. The CDR3 nucleotides read TGTGCCAGCAGTGGAGAGACTATACAAGCGGGGGGCTCCTACAATGAGCAGTTCTTC.

There are many counts of this clonotype. The chain employs TRBV20-1 and TRBJ1-6; D is possibly TRBD1 (5 bases). CDR3 length equals 13 residues. Trimming took 5 bases from V and 9 from J, leaving 14 bases between them. Germline loops: CDR1 DFQATT, CDR2 SNEGSKA (reference sequence). CDR3 coding DNA: TGCAGTGCTCGGGGCAGGGACGGTTCACCCCTCCACTTT. It yields the protein CSARGRDGSPLHF.

This clonotype has at least ten counts. The chain is built from TRBV18 and TRBJ1-1; D possibly corresponds to TRBD1 (5 bases). Germline assignment: CDR1 KGHSH and CDR2 LQKENI. This CDR3 comprises 14 residues. Trimming stripped 3 bases from V and 5 bases from J, with 13 bases between. CDR3 bases: TGTGCCAGCTCACCCCCGGGACCTGGGACTGAAGCTTTCTTT. Its translation is CASSPPGPGTEAFF. The whole variable domain, remainder taken from reference TRBV18 and TRBJ1-1, is NAGVMQNPRHLVRRRGQEARLRCSPMKGHSHVYWYRQLPEEGLKFMVYLQKENIIDESGMPKERFSAEFPKEGPSILRIQQVVRGDSAAYFCASSPPGPGTEAFFGQGTRLTVV.

For this clonotype: An end of the junction does not agree with germline; a read error may underlie this. V usage is TRBV5-1 and J usage is TRBJ1-6, with 7 bases fitting TRBD1. The CDR3 length is 16 residues. CDR1 SGHRS and CDR2 YFSETQ come from the germline V gene. The CDR3 here is CVSSIDPHRGDSPLHF. The CDR3 DNA is TGCGTCAGCAGCATAGACCCCCACAGGGGTGATTCACCCCTCCACTTT.

This clonotype was detected ten times or more. The rearrangement uses TRBV12-3 or TRBV12-4 and TRBJ1-2; the D is unclear. V was shortened by 4 bases and J by 3 bases, with 12 bases between the two germline ends. The length of the CDR3 is 14 residues. The CDR3 coding sequence is TGTGCCAGCAGTTCTCCAAGGGTCGACTATGGCTACACCTTC. Its protein product is CASSSPRVDYGYTF.

This clonotype has a handful of counts. The gene calls are TRBV25-1 and TRBJ2-7, with no clear D. The CDR3 covers 15 residues. From germline, CDR1 is MGHDK and CDR2 SYGVNS. Trimming stripped 3 bases from V and 0 bases from J, with 12 bases between. CDR3 region: CASSDVSLGSYEQYF. CDR3 coding DNA: TGTGCCAGCAGTGATGTTTCCTTAGGCTCCTACGAGCAGTACTTC.

This clonotype was seen ten or more times. The V gene is TRBV11-2, the J gene TRBJ2-5; 9 bases line up with TRBD1. From germline, CDR1 is SGHAT and CDR2 FQNNGV. With 5 bases clipped from V and 1 base from J, the junction kept 8 bases outside the gene matches. CDR3 length: 16 amino acids. DNA of the CDR3: TGTGCCAGCAGCCCCGCCGACAGGGGGGGCCAAGAGACCCAGTACTTC. Amino acid sequence: CASSPADRGGQETQYF.

In its sample, this clonotype was seen many times. V and J are TRBV30 and TRBJ2-7; tentatively, D is TRBD1 (5 bases). Germline V gives CDR1 GTSNPN, CDR2 SVGIG (reference sequence). This CDR3 comprises 13 residues. V dropped 3 bases and J dropped 0 bases, with 9 bases sitting between them. This CDR3 is CAWRDRGSYEQYF. CDR3 DNA sequence: TGTGCCTGGAGGGATAGGGGCTCCTACGAGCAGTACTTC. Full variable domain (remainder filled in from reference TRBV30 and TRBJ2-7): SQTIHQWPATLVQPVGSPLSLECTVEGTSNPNLYWYRQAAGRGLQLLFYSVGIGQISSEVPQNLSASRPQDRQFILSSKKLLLSDSGFYLCAWRDRGSYEQYFGPGTRLTVT.

This rearrangement joins TRBV2 to TRBJ2-1, with 8 bases that match TRBD2. The CDR3 extends over 11 amino acids. After removal of 5 bases from V and 10 bases from J, the junction contained 1 base not matched to a gene. Germline V gene lookup returns CDR1 SNHLY and CDR2 FYNNEI. The CDR3 coding sequence is TGTGCCAGCAGTCGGACTAGCGAGCAGTTCTTC. Translation gives CASSRTSEQFF. The whole variable domain, filled in from reference TRBV2 and TRBJ2-1, reads EPEVTQTPSHQVTQMGQEVILRCVPISNHLYFYWYRQILGQKVEFLVSFYNNEISEKSEIFDDQFSVERPDGSNFTLKIRSTKLEDSAMYFCASSRTSEQFFGPGTRLTVL.

This sequence joins TRBV28 and TRBJ1-1; perhaps TRBD1 as D (6 bases). Trimming took off 5 bases at V and 0 bases at J, with 16 bases between the two ends. The CDR3 has 16 amino acids. Germline values: CDR1 MDHEN, CDR2 SYDVKM. The CDR3 coding sequence is TGTGCCAGCAGTGCTCAGGGGCGAGGGTTGAACACTGAAGCTTTCTTT. Its protein is CASSAQGRGLNTEAFF.

This clonotype has only a few counts. The V call is TRBV20-1, the J call TRBJ2-7; 7 bases are a match to TRBD2. Germline CDR1 reads DFQATT; CDR2 reads SNEGSKA (reference sequence). CDR3 length: 14 residues. Trimming at V came to 2 bases and at J to 4 bases, leaving 8 bases not matched to a gene. CDR3 sequence reads: CSARLRERAYEQYF. The CDR3 nucleotides read TGCAGTGCTAGACTGCGGGAGAGGGCTTACGAGCAGTACTTC.

This clonotype showed up many times. The chain couples TRBV28 to TRBJ2-1, with D unclear. CDR3 length: 13 residues. V lost 3 bases to trimming and J lost 8 bases, with 11 bases between them. The V gene's germline CDR1 is MDHEN and CDR2 SYDVKM. CDR3 sequence (DNA): TGTGCCAGCAGTTTGGCCAGCGTCGATGAGCAGTTCTTC. This encodes CASSLASVDEQFF.

The gene calls are TRBV7-9 and TRBJ2-3; tentatively, D is TRBD2 (5 bases). Trimming pared 4 bases from V and 4 bases from J, leaving 15 bases between. Germline V lookup: CDR1 SEHNR, CDR2 FQNEAQ (reference sequence). This CDR3 region has 15 residues. The CDR3 spells CASSSRVLEADTQYF. The DNA for the CDR3 is TGTGCCAGCAGCTCGCGGGTCCTCGAGGCAGATACGCAGTATTTT.

The chain joins TRBV7-9 to TRBJ2-2, with 8 bases aligning to TRBD1. Germline lookup yields CDR1 SEHNR and CDR2 FQNEAQ (reference sequence). With V trimmed by 5 bases and J by 1 base, 3 bases remained unmatched. This CDR3 contains 15 residues. CDR3 protein: CASSNGQGNTGELFF. In DNA, the CDR3 is TGTGCCAGCAGCAACGGACAGGGGAACACCGGGGAGCTGTTTTTT.

The table lists this clonotype with many counts. This chain joins TRBV12-3 or TRBV12-4 and TRBJ2-1, with TRBD2 matching over 7 bases. V shed 4 bases, J shed 8 bases, and the junction held 11 bases outside the gene matches. The CDR3 is 15 amino acids. CDR3 coding DNA: TGTGCCAGCAGTTCCCAAGCGGGAAGGGCGGATGAGCAGTTCTTC. Its translation: CASSSQAGRADEQFF.

The chain joins TRBV20-1 to TRBJ2-5, with 8 bases aligning to TRBD1. The CDR3 has 14 amino acids. Trimming cost V 6 bases and J 2 bases; bases outside gene matches: 8. Per the germline V gene, CDR1 is DFQATT and CDR2 is SNEGSKA (reference sequence). The CDR3 DNA is TGCAGTGCCAGGGGGCAGCACTCACAAGAGACCCAGTACTTC. Its translation: CSARGQHSQETQYF.

This clonotype was found many times. V is TRBV18 and J is TRBJ2-7; D uncertain. The CDR3 consists of 12 residues. CDR1 KGHSH and CDR2 LQKENI come from the germline V gene. The germline V and J ends were trimmed by 2 bases and 5 bases, with 7 bases remaining between them. The CDR3 protein is CASSPNGHEQYF. The CDR3 coding sequence is TGTGCCAGCTCACCAAATGGGCACGAGCAGTACTTC. The full variable domain, rest sourced from reference TRBV18 and TRBJ2-7, is NAGVMQNPRHLVRRRGQEARLRCSPMKGHSHVYWYRQLPEEGLKFMVYLQKENIIDESGMPKERFSAEFPKEGPSILRIQQVVRGDSAAYFCASSPNGHEQYFGPGTRLTVT.

This clonotype was found many times. The J gene is TRBJ2-1, the V gene TRBV11-2, with D perhaps matching TRBD2 (6 bases). Trimming took off 5 bases at V and 4 bases at J, with 15 bases between the two ends. CDR1 is SGHAT and CDR2 is FQNNGV in the germline V gene. CDR3 length: 15 residues. CDR3 in DNA: TGTGCCAGCAGCGCCGATGGAGGGGTATACAATGAGCAGTTCTTC. As protein: CASSADGGVYNEQFF.

J is TRBJ2-2 and V is TRBV6-1, with D possibly being TRBD1 (6 bases). CDR3 length equals 18 residues. The ends were cut back, 5 bases at V and 0 bases at J, with 19 bases in the middle. Germline values: CDR1 MNHNS, CDR2 SASEGT. The CDR3 coding sequence is TGTGCCAGCAGTCCACTTTGGACAGTACGAACGAACACCGGGGAGCTGTTTTTT. This codes for CASSPLWTVRTNTGELFF.

This clonotype has just a few counts. The J gene is TRBJ2-1, the V gene TRBV18; 7 nucleotides match TRBD2. V lost 6 bases to trimming and J lost 8 bases; unmatched junction nucleotides: 13. The CDR3 runs to 15 residues. The germline V gene has CDR1 KGHSH and CDR2 LQKENI. Here the CDR3 DNA reads TGTGCCAGCTCCCCAGGGACTACCCTGGGGCATGAGCAGTTCTTC. Its translation is CASSPGTTLGHEQFF. Combining the CDR3 with reference TRBV18 and TRBJ2-1 gives the whole variable domain NAGVMQNPRHLVRRRGQEARLRCSPMKGHSHVYWYRQLPEEGLKFMVYLQKENIIDESGMPKERFSAEFPKEGPSILRIQQVVRGDSAAYFCASSPGTTLGHEQFFGPGTRLTVL.

This clonotype was seen ten or more times. The chain recombines TRBV3-1 with TRBJ1-1, with D possibly matching TRBD1 (5 bases). This CDR3 is built from 14 residues. Germline V gene data show CDR1 as LGHDT and CDR2 as YNNKEL (reference sequence). V was trimmed by 5 bases and J by 10 bases, leaving 20 bases between them. The CDR3 sequence is CASSTWDRLAGAFF. The CDR3 DNA reads TGTGCCAGCAGCACATGGGACCGCCTAGCAGGAGCTTTCTTT.

In its sample, this clonotype was seen a few times. The genes are TRBV7-2 and TRBJ2-7; perhaps TRBD1 as D (5 bases). CDR3 size: 17 residues. Germline CDR1 reads SGHTA; CDR2 reads FQGNSA. V lost 5 bases and J lost 3, with 23 bases in between. CDR3 DNA: TGTGCCAGCAGCCACAAAAATCCTGCCTGGGGCCGCTACGAGCAGTACTTC. It yields the protein CASSHKNPAWGRYEQYF. The entire variable domain, with the rest obtained from reference TRBV7-2 and TRBJ2-7, is as follows: GAGVSQSPSNKVTEKGKDVELRCDPISGHTALYWYRQSLGQGLEFLIYFQGNSAPDKSGLPSDRFSAERTGGSVSTLTIQRTQQEDSAVYLCASSHKNPAWGRYEQYFGPGTRLTVT.